This T cell receptor (beta chain) is from a study of blood T cell repertoires in COVID-19. Whole-study context: T cells, B-cell-depleted T cells, or PBMCs supplied cDNA or gDNA.

Authors' methods: Quantification of nucleated cells was approximated via reference gene primer amplification. Produced via immunoSEQ multiplex PCR; TCRdb's table is partial and in-frame only. That table supplies the V and J calls and clone size; D and trimming were determined from the DNA. The profile shows 150,000 to 200,000 clones, under 85% of them singletons. This CDR3 has 15 amino acids. Germline V CDR1 and CDR2: KGHSH, LQKENI. V trimming: 1 base; J trimming: 1 base; junction bases outside the gene matches: 2. The sequencing sample was made of peripheral blood. This TCR was recovered from a man aged 60 to 75 with active or convalescent COVID-19. This chain uses TRBV18 with TRBJ2-7; 9 bases fit TRBD1. CDR3 nucleotide sequence: TGTGCCAGCTCACCACTGGGACAGGGTTCCTACGAGCAGTACTTC. It codes for CASSPLGQGSYEQYF.